These 17 T cell receptor beta chains were all obtained from the same sample, sequenced in a study of OX40 agonist ivuxolimab in advanced cancers. Library creation used the immunoSEQ multiplex PCR assay. The clones in this table, taken by TCRdb from immuneACCESS, are in-frame only. Not every clone is retained; where verified, under half of the shortfall comes from an unresolved V gene, and the cause of the rest is unknown. The sample table lists 65,000 to 95,000 clones, approximately 85% of them with a count of one. 6.9% of the sample rests with the top ten. The source material was CD4+ or CD8+ T cells sorted from blood, sampled in a trial of the OX40 agonist ivuxolimab. The receptors were sampled from an adult with an advanced solid tumor such as melanoma, head and neck, liver or kidney cancer.

This chain uses TRBV29-1 with TRBJ1-1, with 10 bases fitting TRBD1. Germline V gene data show CDR1 as SQVTM and CDR2 as ANQGSEA. The CDR3 has 13 amino acids. J was trimmed by 5 bases and V by 8 bases; bases with no gene match: 8. CDR3 in DNA: TGCAGCCCATTTAGGACAGGGGGGACTGAAGCTTTCTTT. This codes for CSPFRTGGTEAFF.

This clone was observed once. This chain's CDR3 is CASSQVGVRTGELFF. CDR3 nucleotide sequence: TGCGCCAGCAGCCAAGTAGGGGTCCGGACCGGGGAGCTGTTTTTT. The V gene is TRBV4-3, the J gene TRBJ2-2; possibly TRBD1 for D (5 bases). The CDR3 has 15 residues. CDR1 is LGHNA and CDR2 is YSLEER in the germline V gene. V was shortened by 1 base and J by 5 bases, with 11 bases between the two germline ends.

The chain couples TRBV4-3 to TRBJ2-2, with D hard to call. The CDR3 runs to 17 residues. Trimming removed 5 bases at V and 3 bases at J, with 19 bases between. The germline gives CDR1 LGHNA, CDR2 YSLEER. The CDR3 nucleotides read TGCGCCAGCAGCAGAGACTTGAATGCGGCGGACACCGGGGAGCTGTTTTTT. Its protein product is CASSRDLNAADTGELFF.

The chain employs TRBV7-8 and TRBJ2-1; the D gene is possibly TRBD1 (6 bases). Germline CDR1 and CDR2: SGHVS and FQNEAQ. V was clipped by 0 bases and J by 10 bases, with 13 bases between them. The CDR3 consists of 14 residues. The CDR3 is CASSLAYGGWEQFF. The CDR3, as DNA: TGTGCCAGCAGCTTAGCGTATGGGGGCTGGGAGCAGTTCTTC.

The chain combines TRBV19 with TRBJ2-1; D assignment may be TRBD1 or TRBD2 (5 bases each). Trimming took off 1 base at V and 5 bases at J, with 15 bases between the two ends. The germline V gene encodes CDR1 LNHDA and CDR2 SQIVND (reference sequence). This CDR3 is built from 16 residues. The CDR3 nucleotides read TGTGCCAGTAGTATAGGAGGGGCTAGGATCAACAATGAGCAGTTCTTC. This gives the protein CASSIGGARINNEQFF. Full variable domain (missing parts from reference TRBV19 and TRBJ2-1): DGGITQSPKYLFRKEGQNVTLSCEQNLNHDAMYWYRQDPGQGLRLIYYSQIVNDFQKGDIAEGYSVSREKKESFPLTVTSAQKNPTAFYLCASSIGGARINNEQFFGPGTRLTVL.

The chain carries TRBV2 and TRBJ2-1; D is possibly TRBD1 (6 bases). Germline lookup yields CDR1 SNHLY and CDR2 FYNNEI. The CDR3 loop spans 15 amino acids. V dropped 6 bases and J dropped 7 bases, with 19 bases sitting between them. The CDR3 is CASRLGTTGKNEQFF. DNA for the CDR3: TGTGCCAGCAGGCTTGGGACAACGGGGAAGAATGAGCAGTTCTTC. The full variable domain, completed using reference TRBV2 and TRBJ2-1, is EPEVTQTPSHQVTQMGQEVILRCVPISNHLYFYWYRQILGQKVEFLVSFYNNEISEKSEIFDDQFSVERPDGSNFTLKIRSTKLEDSAMYFCASRLGTTGKNEQFFGPGTRLTVL.

This clone is a singleton in its sample. This CDR3 is CASSLVPGHSTDTQYF. In DNA, the CDR3 is TGCGCCAGCAGCTTGGTTCCGGGGCACAGCACAGATACGCAGTATTTT. V is TRBV5-1 and J is TRBJ2-3, with D perhaps matching TRBD1 or TRBD2 (5 bases each). Germline CDR1 is SGHRS and CDR2 is YFSETQ. There are 16 residues in the CDR3. The ends were cut back, 0 bases at V and 0 bases at J, with 11 bases in the middle.

The genes are TRBV11-2 and TRBJ1-2; 7 bases match TRBD1. The CDR3 is 15 residues long. CDR1 and CDR2 (germline): SGHAT, FQNNGV. Unmatched junction bases numbered 8, after V lost 5 bases and J lost 2 bases. The CDR3 region has the DNA TGTGCCAGCAGCCCCCGACAGGGAGCGAACTATGGCTACACCTTC. Its protein is CASSPRQGANYGYTF.

The chain couples TRBV10-3 to TRBJ2-1; 9 bases map to TRBD2. Germline V gene lookup returns CDR1 ENHRY and CDR2 SYGVKD. Trimming at V came to 2 bases and at J to 6 bases, leaving 8 bases not matched to a gene. The CDR3 extends over 16 amino acids. The CDR3 loop reads CAISEPASGTANEQFF. CDR3 sequence (DNA): TGTGCCATCAGTGAGCCGGCTAGCGGGACAGCCAATGAGCAGTTCTTC.

This clone was seen a handful of times. The V gene is TRBV10-1, the J gene TRBJ2-3, with D possibly being TRBD1 (6 bases). The germline CDR1 and CDR2 sequences are WNHNN and SYGVQD (reference sequence). This CDR3 comprises 15 residues. V was pared by 3 bases and J by 4 bases, with 14 bases between. For the CDR3, the DNA is TGCGCCAGCAGTGAACAGGGAAGGCCGGCAGATACGCAGTATTTT. Translation gives CASSEQGRPADTQYF.

The rearrangement uses TRBV6-5 and TRBJ2-5, with 8 bases matching TRBD2. Judging by the DNA end, TRBJ2-7 fits better; the J call may be wrong. The CDR3 is made up of 15 amino acids. Per the germline V gene, CDR1 is MNHEY and CDR2 is SVGAGI. CDR3: CASTPYRAGGYEQYF. In DNA, the CDR3 is TGTGCCAGCACTCCCTATCGGGCGGGAGGCTACGAGCAGTACTTC.

This chain links TRBV7-2 with TRBJ2-2; TRBD1 agrees at 7 bases. The J segment lost 2 bases and the V segment lost 5 bases, leaving 5 bases of the junction unmatched. The CDR3 totals 15 residues. The V gene's germline CDR1 is SGHTA and CDR2 FQGNSA. The CDR3 region is CASSRTGPNTGELFF. Here the CDR3 DNA reads TGTGCCAGCAGCCGGACAGGACCTAACACCGGGGAGCTGTTTTTT.

The V gene is TRBV29-1, the J gene TRBJ1-1; D is ambiguous. Germline V lookup: CDR1 SQVTM, CDR2 ANQGSEA. CDR3 size: 11 residues. V dropped 4 bases and J dropped 4 bases, with 7 bases sitting between them. The CDR3 loop reads CSVGSGTEAFF. CDR3 bases: TGCAGCGTTGGGTCGGGCACTGAAGCTTTCTTT.

The chain couples TRBV30 to TRBJ1-1; no reliable D call. V was shortened by 2 bases and J by 4 bases, with 11 bases between the two germline ends. The CDR3 contains 13 residues. Germline CDR1 GTSNPN, CDR2 SVGIG (reference sequence). The CDR3 spells CAWSNIMGTEAFF. CDR3 sequence (DNA): TGTGCCTGGAGTAATATCATGGGCACTGAAGCTTTCTTT.

In its sample, this clone was seen once. The V call is TRBV19, the J call TRBJ1-5, with 7 bases matching TRBD1. The CDR3 runs to 13 residues. With 6 bases clipped from V and 6 bases from J, the junction kept 5 bases outside the gene matches. Germline CDR1 and CDR2: LNHDA and SQIVND (reference sequence). CDR3 in amino acids: CASSRDSFQPQHF. Here the CDR3 DNA reads TGTGCCAGTAGCCGGGACAGCTTTCAGCCCCAGCATTTT.

J is TRBJ1-4 and V is TRBV5-1; no clear D gene. The V gene's germline CDR1 is SGHRS and CDR2 YFSETQ. The CDR3 runs 15 residues. Between the trimmed V and J ends, which lost 2 bases and 3 bases, there was a span of 11 bases. The CDR3 loop is CASSFQVGANEKLFF. Written as DNA, the CDR3 is TGCGCCAGCAGCTTCCAGGTCGGGGCTAATGAAAAACTGTTTTTT.

The chain has TRBV19 and TRBJ2-7; TRBD2 aligns across 7 bases. Unmatched junction bases numbered 7, after V lost 3 bases and J lost 2 bases. This CDR3 contains 15 residues. CDR1 and CDR2 from the germline V gene are LNHDA and SQIVND (reference sequence). The CDR3: CASSIWLADPYEQYF. CDR3 sequence (DNA): TGTGCCAGTAGTATTTGGCTAGCGGATCCCTACGAGCAGTACTTC.